This TCR beta chain was observed in a study of shared clonotypes between healthy human individuals. In germline, CDR1 is SQVTM, CDR2 ANQGSEA. V shed 8 bases and J shed 2 bases, with 10 bases lying between them. The CDR3 totals 11 residues. The protocol was immunoSEQ multiplex PCR, while the TCRdb copy is restricted to in-frame clones and leaves out a portion. This table has about 2,100,000 clones, more than 85% appearing once. Cells designated naive CD8 were CD45RO-negative and were positively selected for CCR7, with terminally differentiated effector memory CD45RA+ cells excluded. This clone was observed a few times.

The sample comprised naive CD8+ T cells from PBMCs. The TCR comes from a man aged 18 to 29 in good health. Some clones in this sample may be carry-over from other donors' samples. The chain combines TRBV29-1 with TRBJ2-7; D is undetermined. The CDR3 sequence is CSTRTAYEQYF. The CDR3 DNA follows: TGCAGCACGCGGACGGCCTACGAGCAGTACTTC.